This entry lists 23 T cell receptor beta chains sequenced from one sample in a study of a mutant IDH1 vaccine in newly diagnosed glioma. Time point: baseline, week 1 (first vaccination visit). Treatment meaning: pre-vaccination baseline after standard-of-care therapy. Produced via immunoSEQ multiplex PCR; TCRdb's table is partial and in-frame only. The table shows about 50,000 clones, with 86% occurring only once. The sequencing used PBMCs, collected from a glioma patient treated with radiotherapy, temozolomide or both. The receptors come from a man between 35 and 55 years old with glioma.

This sequence joins TRBV19 and TRBJ2-7; TRBD2 matches at 9 bases. V shed 0 bases, J shed 6 bases, and the junction held 12 bases outside the gene matches. The length of the CDR3 is 17 residues. Germline V gene sequence: CDR1 LNHDA, CDR2 SQIVND (reference sequence). CDR3: CASSIDLASGTQSEQYF. The CDR3 bases are TGTGCCAGTAGTATAGATCTGGCTAGCGGGACACAATCCGAGCAGTACTTC. The variable domain in full, completed from reference TRBV19 and TRBJ2-7, reads DGGITQSPKYLFRKEGQNVTLSCEQNLNHDAMYWYRQDPGQGLRLIYYSQIVNDFQKGDIAEGYSVSREKKESFPLTVTSAQKNPTAFYLCASSIDLASGTQSEQYFGPGTRLTVT.

This chain connects TRBV27 to TRBJ2-7; TRBD1 might be the D (6 bases). V lost 5 bases to trimming and J lost 7 bases, with 15 bases between them. The CDR3 is 13 amino acids. The germline CDR1 and CDR2 sequences are MNHEY and SMNVEV (reference sequence). The CDR3 loop is CASSTRQELEQYF. The CDR3 DNA reads as TGTGCCAGCAGTACGCGACAGGAGCTGGAGCAGTACTTC.

The chain joins TRBV7-2 to TRBJ2-1; D perhaps matches TRBD1 (6 bases). This CDR3 is built from 13 residues. Germline loops: CDR1 SGHTA, CDR2 FQGNSA. Trimming removed 5 bases from V and 6 bases from J, with 11 bases in between. In DNA form, the CDR3 reads TGTGCCAGCAGCGAAAACAGGGTCAATGAGCAGTTCTTC. It translates to CASSENRVNEQFF.

The chain carries TRBV27 and TRBJ2-7, with 9 bases that match TRBD1. V shed 1 base and J 4 bases; nucleotides not matched to a gene: 5. Per germline, CDR1 MNHEY and CDR2 SMNVEV (reference sequence). This CDR3 is 15 amino acids long. This chain's CDR3 is CASSLFGTGPYEQYF. CDR3 in DNA: TGTGCCAGCAGTTTATTTGGGACAGGGCCATACGAGCAGTACTTC.

This clone was detected only once. The V gene is TRBV21-1, the J gene TRBJ1-1; the listed D gene, TRBD1, was not tested against the DNA. TRBV21-1 represents a pseudogene. CDR3 length: 15 residues. The DNA of the CDR3 is TGTGCCAGCACCTACCCCCTAGGGGGCTACACTGAAGCTTTCTTT. Translated, it gives CASTYPLGGYTEAFF.

V and J are TRBV9 and TRBJ2-2, with 8 bases that match TRBD1. CDR1 is SGDLS and CDR2 is YYNGEE in the germline V gene. The J segment lost 6 bases and the V segment lost 0 bases, leaving 13 bases of the junction unmatched. The length of the CDR3 is 18 residues. CDR3 nucleotide sequence: TGTGCCAGCAGCGTAGGGCCGGACAGGGTTAGGGGGGCCGGGGAGCTGTTTTTT. Its protein product is CASSVGPDRVRGAGELFF.

The genes are TRBV6-5 and TRBJ2-7, with 7 bases that match TRBD2. Germline CDR1 is MNHEY and CDR2 is SVGAGI. This CDR3 region has 15 residues. V was pared by 6 bases and J by 2 bases, with 10 bases of the junction left unmatched. The CDR3 reads CASRKTREGTYEQYF. Here the CDR3 DNA reads TGTGCCAGCAGAAAAACGAGGGAGGGCACCTACGAGCAGTACTTC.

V and J are TRBV5-1 and TRBJ2-4; TRBD2 aligns across 9 bases. CDR3 size: 15 residues. Germline-derived CDR1 and CDR2 are SGHRS and YFSETQ. V was clipped by 4 bases and J by 8 bases; unmatched bases: 10. This CDR3 is CASSPTGTSRYIQYF. The CDR3 nucleotides read TGCGCCAGCAGCCCAACCGGGACTAGCCGGTACATTCAGTACTTC.

The CDR3 DNA follows: TGTGCCAGCTCACCAGCGGAATTAGGAACCGGGGAGCTGTTTTTT. This sequence encodes CASSPAELGTGELFF. The V and J genes are TRBV18 and TRBJ2-2; D is uncertain. Germline lookup yields CDR1 KGHSH and CDR2 LQKENI. This CDR3 comprises 15 residues. The ends were cut back, 2 bases at V and 5 bases at J, with 12 bases in the middle.

The chain has TRBV29-1 and TRBJ1-1, with D uncertain. The CDR3 runs 12 residues. The V and J ends lost 7 bases and 1 base respectively, with 10 bases between them. Germline V gene data show CDR1 as SQVTM and CDR2 as ANQGSEA. The CDR3 DNA sequence: TGCAGCGCTATAACACAGAACACTGAAGCTTTCTTT. It translates to CSAITQNTEAFF.

The chain joins TRBV7-9 to TRBJ2-7, with D possibly called TRBD1 or TRBD2 (5 bases each). Trimming cost V 2 bases and J 9 bases, with 17 bases left between them. The CDR3 is made up of 14 amino acids. The germline V gene has CDR1 SEHNR and CDR2 FQNEAQ (reference sequence). The CDR3, as DNA: TGTGCCAGCAGCTTATCCTCGGGGCAAATCGTGCAGTACTTC. This sequence encodes CASSLSSGQIVQYF.

The chain employs TRBV5-1 and TRBJ2-6, with D hard to call. The CDR3 has 15 residues. In germline, CDR1 is SGHRS, CDR2 YFSETQ. V lost 0 bases and J 0 bases, leaving 4 bases between the germline ends. This chain's CDR3 is CASSLGVSGANVLTF. The CDR3 DNA sequence: TGCGCCAGCAGCTTGGGGGTCTCTGGGGCCAACGTCCTGACTTTC.

The rearrangement links TRBV9 to TRBJ2-7; D remains unclear. The CDR3 length is 11 residues. The V gene lost 4 bases and the J gene lost 4 bases, with 6 bases spanning the gap. Looked up from germline, CDR1 is SGDLS and CDR2 is YYNGEE. DNA for the CDR3: TGTGCCAGCAGCATAGGGTACGAGCAGTACTTC. It encodes CASSIGYEQYF.

The V and J genes are TRBV5-1 and TRBJ1-2; weak D call: TRBD1 (6 bases). Germline lookup yields CDR1 SGHRS and CDR2 YFSETQ. The CDR3 sequence is 15 residues long. Trimming left V 3 bases short and J 5 bases short, with 17 bases between. The CDR3 region is CASSSSVRGAYGYTF. CDR3 nucleotide sequence: TGCGCCAGCAGCTCGTCTGTGAGGGGGGCTTATGGCTACACCTTC.

The chain couples TRBV10-3 to TRBJ2-3; tentatively, D is TRBD2 (5 bases). CDR1 is ENHRY and CDR2 is SYGVKD in the germline V gene. There are 15 residues in the CDR3. Trimming cost V 2 bases and J 1 base, with 10 bases left between them. The CDR3 is CAISETEVRTDTQYF. In DNA, the CDR3 is TGTGCCATCAGTGAGACGGAGGTACGCACAGATACGCAGTATTTT.

The gene calls are TRBV5-1 and TRBJ2-7; 9 nucleotides line up with TRBD1. Germline CDR1 is SGHRS and CDR2 is YFSETQ. The CDR3 is 16 residues long. Trimming cost V 3 bases and J 4 bases; bases outside gene matches: 11. CDR3 bases: TGCGCCAGCAGCTCCCGCCCCGGGACAGGGATATACGAGCAGTACTTC. Translated, it gives CASSSRPGTGIYEQYF.

This clone appeared once. The rearrangement links TRBV10-1 to TRBJ2-7; weak D call: TRBD2 (6 bases). Trimming removed 10 bases at V and 4 bases at J, with 23 bases between. Germline CDR1 WNHNN, CDR2 SYGVQD (reference sequence). The CDR3 totals 15 residues. CDR3 sequence reads: CANKDGRVKLYEQYF. The CDR3 DNA reads as TGCGCCAACAAAGACGGGAGAGTGAAACTTTACGAGCAGTACTTC.

By its share, this clone is medium-sized. This rearrangement joins TRBV6-5 to TRBJ1-3, with no clear D. The CDR3 covers 14 residues. Germline loops: CDR1 MNHEY, CDR2 SVGAGI. The V end was cut by 2 bases, the J end by 4 bases, with 9 bases between. CDR3 protein: CASSYSAGGNTIYF. Here the CDR3 DNA reads TGTGCCAGCAGTTACAGTGCAGGCGGAAACACCATATATTTT.

The chain has TRBV9 and TRBJ1-5, with unresolved D. In germline, CDR1 is SGDLS, CDR2 YYNGEE. This CDR3 is built from 15 residues. Between the trimmed V and J ends, which lost 4 bases and 0 bases, there was a span of 11 bases. This chain's CDR3 is CASSSRPGSNQPQHF. The CDR3, as DNA: TGTGCCAGCAGCTCCCGGCCGGGTAGCAATCAGCCCCAGCATTTT.

This rearrangement joins TRBV7-9 to TRBJ1-2; 7 nucleotides match TRBD1. CDR3 length equals 13 residues. Losses at the gene ends were 3 bases for V and 8 bases for J; bases not matched to a gene: 6. CDR1 SEHNR and CDR2 FQNEAQ come from the germline V gene (reference sequence). The CDR3 DNA reads as TGTGCCAGCAGCTTCCGACAGGGAGAAGGCTACACCTTC. Translation gives CASSFRQGEGYTF.

The chain is built from TRBV14 and TRBJ2-3, with D unclear. Trimming cost V 1 base and J 7 bases, with 6 bases left between them. The CDR3 totals 12 residues. CDR1 is SGHDN and CDR2 is FVKESK in the germline V gene. The CDR3 protein is CASSQVLYTQYF. CDR3 nucleotides: TGTGCCAGCAGCCAAGTTTTGTATACGCAGTATTTT.

The genes are TRBV27 and TRBJ2-1; 16 bases map to TRBD2. Germline lookup yields CDR1 MNHEY and CDR2 SMNVEV (reference sequence). V gave up 3 bases and J gave up 8 bases; unmatched junction bases: 1. The CDR3 contains 15 residues. DNA for the CDR3: TGTGCCAGCAGTTTGGGACTAGCGGGAGGGGATGAGCAGTTCTTC. It translates to CASSLGLAGGDEQFF.

The rearrangement uses TRBV27 and TRBJ2-5, with TRBD2 matching 14 bases. The trim removed 4 bases at V and 4 bases at J, leaving 2 bases unmatched. The germline CDR1 and CDR2 sequences are MNHEY and SMNVEV (reference sequence). The CDR3 loop spans 15 amino acids. Here the CDR3 DNA reads TGTGCCAGCAGTTCCGGACTAGCGGGAGGAGAGACCCAGTACTTC. The encoded protein is CASSSGLAGGETQYF.